A single TCR beta chain is shown here with its context. As handled by the study authors: For nucleated cells, counts were estimated from reference gene primer amplification. TCRdb keeps only in-frame clones here, not all; method: immunoSEQ multiplex PCR. From that table come the V and J calls and clone size; the DNA was used to work out D and trimming. Altogether some 54,000 clones are present, around 92% being singletons, with the ten largest covering approximately 2.3%. The data were obtained in a study of blood T cell repertoires in COVID-19. Study details: The origin of the acute and convalescent COVID-19 samples was the United States, Italy and Spain. Sources were T cells, B-cell-depleted T cells, or PBMCs; the material itself was cDNA or gDNA.

V shed 1 base and J 0 bases; nucleotides not matched to a gene: 16. The CDR3 covers 20 residues. Germline CDR1 reads KGHSY; CDR2 reads FQNENV. The sequencing sample was made of peripheral blood. This sequence was found in a man in his sixties with acute or convalescent COVID-19. This chain uses TRBV16 with TRBJ2-3; 7 bases line up with TRBD2. The CDR3 DNA sequence: TGTGCCAGCAGCCAATATCAGGGAACTCGAGCGGGAACTAGCACAGATACGCAGTATTTT. Translation: CASSQYQGTRAGTSTDTQYF.